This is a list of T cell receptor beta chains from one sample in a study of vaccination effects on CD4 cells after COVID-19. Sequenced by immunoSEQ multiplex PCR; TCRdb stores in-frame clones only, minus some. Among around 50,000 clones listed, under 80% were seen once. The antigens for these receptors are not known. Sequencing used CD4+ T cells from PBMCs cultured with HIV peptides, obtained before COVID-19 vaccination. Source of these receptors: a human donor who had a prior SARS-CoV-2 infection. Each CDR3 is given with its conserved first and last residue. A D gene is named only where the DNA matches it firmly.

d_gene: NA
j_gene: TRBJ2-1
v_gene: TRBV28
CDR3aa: CASTEGGRHNEQFF

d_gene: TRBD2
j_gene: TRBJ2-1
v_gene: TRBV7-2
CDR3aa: CASSFLAGVYSEQFF

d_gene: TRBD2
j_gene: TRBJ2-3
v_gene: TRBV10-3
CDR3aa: CAISDPSGNTDTQYF

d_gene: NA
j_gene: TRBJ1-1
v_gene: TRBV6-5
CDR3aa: CASSWGLNTEAFF

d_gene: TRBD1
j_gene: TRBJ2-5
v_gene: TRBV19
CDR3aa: CASSVTRAGGIETQYF

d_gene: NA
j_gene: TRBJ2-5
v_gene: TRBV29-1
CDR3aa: CSVEPGETQYF

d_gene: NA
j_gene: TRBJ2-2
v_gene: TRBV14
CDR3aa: CASSPTSWAGELFF

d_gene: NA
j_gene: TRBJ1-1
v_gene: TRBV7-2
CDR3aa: CASSLGRRVTEAFF

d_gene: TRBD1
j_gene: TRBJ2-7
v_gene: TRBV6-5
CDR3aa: CASSRQGELLEQYF

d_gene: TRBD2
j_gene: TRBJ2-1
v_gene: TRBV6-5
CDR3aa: CASGNGGGLNEQFF

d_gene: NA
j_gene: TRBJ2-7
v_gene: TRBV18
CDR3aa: CASSPQGDGSYEQYF

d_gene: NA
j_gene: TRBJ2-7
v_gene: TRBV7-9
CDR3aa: CASSRRGVYEQYF

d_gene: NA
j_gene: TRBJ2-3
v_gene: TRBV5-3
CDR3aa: CARSLYGTADTQYF

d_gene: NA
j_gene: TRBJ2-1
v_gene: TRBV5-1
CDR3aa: CACGADPDNEQFF

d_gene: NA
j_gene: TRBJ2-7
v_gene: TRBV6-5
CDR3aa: CASSLSPRFYEQYF

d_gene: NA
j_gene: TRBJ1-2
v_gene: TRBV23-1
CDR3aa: CASTPWGYGYTF

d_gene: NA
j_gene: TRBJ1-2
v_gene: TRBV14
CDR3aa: CASSPTGRNGYTF

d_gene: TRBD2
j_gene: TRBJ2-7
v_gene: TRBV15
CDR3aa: CATSRQLAGVSEQYF

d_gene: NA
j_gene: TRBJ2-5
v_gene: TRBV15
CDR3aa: CATRAPQGGETQYF

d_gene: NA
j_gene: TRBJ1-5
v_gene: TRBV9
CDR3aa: CASSLSDNQPQHF

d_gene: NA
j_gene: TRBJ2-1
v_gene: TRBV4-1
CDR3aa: CASRPTLGARSNEQFF

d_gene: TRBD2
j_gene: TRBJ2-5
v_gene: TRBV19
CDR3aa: CASSMASGGPFQETQYF

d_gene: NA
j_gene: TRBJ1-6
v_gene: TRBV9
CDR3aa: CASSVDSLVNSPLHF

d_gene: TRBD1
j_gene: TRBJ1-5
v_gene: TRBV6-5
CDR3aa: CASRKLAGGDQPQHF

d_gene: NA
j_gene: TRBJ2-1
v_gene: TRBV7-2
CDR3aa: CASSLESPRGNEQFF

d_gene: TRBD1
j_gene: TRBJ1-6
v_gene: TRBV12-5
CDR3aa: CASGLDRGSPLHF

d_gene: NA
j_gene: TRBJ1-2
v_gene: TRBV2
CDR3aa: CARGLGGGYTF

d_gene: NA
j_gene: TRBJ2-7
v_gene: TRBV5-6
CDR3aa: CASSREKGLVTYSYEQYF

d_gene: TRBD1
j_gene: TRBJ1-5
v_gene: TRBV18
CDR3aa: CASSPEAGGQPQHF

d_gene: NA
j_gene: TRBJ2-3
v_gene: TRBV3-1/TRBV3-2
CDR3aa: CASSSRGASTDTQYF

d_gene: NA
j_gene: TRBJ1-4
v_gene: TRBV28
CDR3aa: CASSLPGGVDEKLFF

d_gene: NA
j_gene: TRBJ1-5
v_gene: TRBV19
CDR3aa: CASSHAPGQRANQPQHF

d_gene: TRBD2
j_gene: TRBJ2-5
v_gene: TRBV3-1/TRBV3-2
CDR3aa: CASSPSGGAWETQYF

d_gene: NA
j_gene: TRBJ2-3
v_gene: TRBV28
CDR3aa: CASSFLTDTQYF

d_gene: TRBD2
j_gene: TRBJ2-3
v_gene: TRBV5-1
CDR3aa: CASSFLAGVPDTQYF

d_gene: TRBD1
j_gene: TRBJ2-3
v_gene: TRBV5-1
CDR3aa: CASSSTGGEDTQYF

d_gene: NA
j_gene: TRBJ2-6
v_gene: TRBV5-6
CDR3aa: CASSHQSGANVLTF

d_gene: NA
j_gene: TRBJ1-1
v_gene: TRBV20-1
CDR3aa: CSARSATEAFF

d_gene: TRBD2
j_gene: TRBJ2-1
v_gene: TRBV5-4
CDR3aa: CASSQGLAGSYNEQFF